Listed here are 10 T cell receptor beta chains from one sample, sequenced in a study of beta chain features in type 1 diabetes. Expressed TCRB transcripts got sequenced, as all isolated RNA was reverse transcribed. Libraries were prepared by immunoSEQ multiplex PCR; TCRdb keeps only in-frame clonotypes and omits some of them. The sample includes tens of thousands of clones, roughly a third of them seen just once. Sequences were obtained from stem cell memory CD4+ T cells from blood. The receptors come from a woman younger than 35 in good health.

This clone has just a few counts. This rearrangement joins TRBV9 to TRBJ2-7; 7 bases are a match to TRBD2. V was clipped by 4 bases and J by 2 bases; unmatched bases: 6. The germline V gene has CDR1 SGDLS and CDR2 YYNGEE. This CDR3 has 14 amino acids. The CDR3: CASSPSGVPYEQYF. The CDR3 DNA follows: TGTGCCAGCAGCCCCAGCGGGGTTCCCTACGAGCAGTACTTC.

There are a few counts of this clone. The chain combines TRBV6-1 with TRBJ2-7, with D possibly TRBD1 on 5 matching bases. CDR1 and CDR2 from the germline V gene are MNHNS and SASEGT. The ends were cut back, 8 bases at V and 3 bases at J, with 14 bases in the middle. There are 13 residues in the CDR3. The CDR3 DNA reads as TGTGCCAGCGCAAGACAGTTAAACTACGAGCAGTACTTC. Its translation: CASARQLNYEQYF.

In DNA, the CDR3 is TGTGCCAGCGGGCGGACAGGGGAGGTTAGATCTTCACCCCTCCACTTT. This gives the protein CASGRTGEVRSSPLHF. This chain connects TRBV9 to TRBJ1-6, with 9 bases lining up with TRBD1. CDR1 and CDR2 (germline): SGDLS, YYNGEE. Trimming removed 7 bases from V and 9 bases from J; junction bases left unmatched: 14. The CDR3 covers 16 residues.

This clone occurred once. This chain uses TRBV2 with TRBJ2-7; possible D gene TRBD2, 5 bases. The V end lost 7 bases, the J end lost 2 bases, and 12 bases lay between the germline ends. The CDR3 is 13 residues long. CDR1 is SNHLY and CDR2 is FYNNEI in the germline V gene. The CDR3 DNA follows: TGTGCCAGCATGAGGGCCACGGCCTACGAGCAGTACTTC. Translating it yields CASMRATAYEQYF. Full variable domain (outside the CDR3, taken from reference TRBV2 and TRBJ2-7): EPEVTQTPSHQVTQMGQEVILRCVPISNHLYFYWYRQILGQKVEFLVSFYNNEISEKSEIFDDQFSVERPDGSNFTLKIRSTKLEDSAMYFCASMRATAYEQYFGPGTRLTVT.

The chain links TRBV4-1 to TRBJ2-5, with D perhaps matching TRBD2 (8 bases). V was pared by 4 bases and J by 4 bases, with 16 bases between. The germline V gene has CDR1 MGHRA and CDR2 YSYEKL. This CDR3 contains 15 residues. The CDR3 DNA reads as TGCGCCAGCAGCCTCAGGGGGACTAGTGCAGAGACCCAGTACTTC. Translation gives CASSLRGTSAETQYF.

This clone has more than one count but fewer than ten. A read error may produce the germline difference seen at one junction end. The genes are TRBV7-7 and TRBJ2-1; TRBD2 aligns across 10 bases. The CDR3 contains 15 residues. CDR1 and CDR2 from the germline V gene are SSHAT and FNYEAQ (reference sequence). DNA for the CDR3: TGTGCTAGCAGCCGTGGGACTAGCGCCGGAGGGGAGCAGTTCTTC. This encodes CASSRGTSAGGEQFF.

This clone was counted a few times. The rearrangement joins TRBV30 to TRBJ2-2; D remains unclear. With 4 bases removed from V and 6 bases from J, the gap between germline ends came to 6 bases. Germline V gene sequence: CDR1 GTSNPN, CDR2 SVGIG (reference sequence). CDR3 length: 11 amino acids. CDR3 protein: CAWTGSGELFF. For the CDR3, the DNA is TGTGCCTGGACAGGATCCGGGGAGCTGTTTTTT. The variable domain in full, with the rest retrieved from reference TRBV30 and TRBJ2-2, is SQTIHQWPATLVQPVGSPLSLECTVEGTSNPNLYWYRQAAGRGLQLLFYSVGIGQISSEVPQNLSASRPQDRQFILSSKKLLLSDSGFYLCAWTGSGELFFGEGSRLTVL.

The gene calls are TRBV30 and TRBJ2-3, with TRBD2 matching over 9 bases. With 8 bases clipped from V and 1 base from J, the junction kept 4 bases outside the gene matches. Germline V lookup: CDR1 GTSNPN, CDR2 SVGIG (reference sequence). The CDR3 runs to 13 residues. CDR3 loop: CALSGGGTDTQYF. DNA for the CDR3: TGTGCCCTTAGCGGGGGTGGCACAGATACGCAGTATTTT.

This clone turned up a few times. CDR3 loop: CASSRTGAGEPQHF. CDR3 nucleotides: TGTGCCAGCAGCAGGACAGGGGCGGGTGAGCCCCAGCATTTT. The rearrangement joins TRBV5-5 to TRBJ1-5; TRBD1 matches at 9 bases. Germline V lookup: CDR1 SGHKS, CDR2 YYEKEE (reference sequence). J was trimmed by 8 bases and V by 4 bases; bases with no gene match: 7. The CDR3 sequence is 14 residues long.

This clone has only a few counts. J is TRBJ2-3 and V is TRBV29-1; 10 bases line up with TRBD2. The CDR3 runs to 17 residues. V lost 1 base and J lost 1; bases outside the gene matches: 8. Per germline, CDR1 SQVTM and CDR2 ANQGSEA. CDR3 loop: CSVEGTSGGGGTDTQYF. In DNA, the CDR3 is TGCAGCGTTGAAGGGACTAGCGGAGGAGGGGGCACAGATACGCAGTATTTT.